This T cell receptor beta chain was sequenced for a study of T-cell memory formation after mild COVID-19. At the level of the study: Clustering of TCRs was largely donor specific. Study outcomes and limitations: From day 15 to 85, contracting clones were balanced between CD4 and CD8, whereas later expanders leaned toward CD4+. Still unconfirmed is whether the second-wave clones peaking on day 37 recognized SARS-CoV-2.

The CDR3 runs to 16 residues. Germline values: CDR1 SGDLS, CDR2 YYNGEE. The trim removed 3 bases at V and 1 base at J, leaving 5 bases unmatched. TCRdb reprocessed the 5' RACE reads with MiXCR, giving one entry per CDR3 protein. The table records 50,000 to 60,000 distinct CDR3 sequences, 28% of them present only once. This clonotype was observed a handful of times. Its target is not known. Sequencing was done on a sample of PBMCs or a T cell subset sorted from them (not recorded which). The receptor was derived from a young man who had mild COVID-19 (a few samples of this study predate the infection). Cell type and time point are not known. J is TRBJ2-3 and V is TRBV9; 10 nucleotides align to TRBD2. The CDR3 region has the DNA TGTGCCAGCAGCGAGAGCCTAGCGGGGGGCACAGATACGCAGTATTTT. As protein: CASSESLAGGTDTQYF.